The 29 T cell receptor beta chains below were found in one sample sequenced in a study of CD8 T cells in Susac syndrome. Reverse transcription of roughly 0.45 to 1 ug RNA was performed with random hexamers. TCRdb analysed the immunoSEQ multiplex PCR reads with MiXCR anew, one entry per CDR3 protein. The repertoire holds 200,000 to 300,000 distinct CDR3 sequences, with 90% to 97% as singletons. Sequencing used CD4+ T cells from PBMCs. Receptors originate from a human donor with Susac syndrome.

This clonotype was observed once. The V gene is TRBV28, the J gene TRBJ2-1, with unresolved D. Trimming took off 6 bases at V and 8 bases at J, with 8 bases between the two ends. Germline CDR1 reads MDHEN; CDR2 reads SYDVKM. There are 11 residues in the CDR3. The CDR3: CASRSIYEQFF. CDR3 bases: TGTGCCAGCAGGTCTATTTATGAGCAGTTCTTC.

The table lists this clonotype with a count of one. The CDR3 spells CASSLIPTNFMNTEAFF. The CDR3 DNA reads as TGTGCCAGCAGTCTAATTCCCACGAATTTTATGAACACTGAAGCTTTCTTT. This sequence joins TRBV27 and TRBJ1-1; D not resolved. V was shortened by 5 bases and J by 0 bases, with 19 bases between the two germline ends. The CDR3 has 17 residues. The germline V gene has CDR1 MNHEY and CDR2 SMNVEV (reference sequence).

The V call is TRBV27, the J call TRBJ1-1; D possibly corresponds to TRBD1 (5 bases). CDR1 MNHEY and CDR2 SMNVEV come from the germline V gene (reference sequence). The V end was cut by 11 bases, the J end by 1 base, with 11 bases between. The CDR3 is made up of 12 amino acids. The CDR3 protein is CAPPTGNTEAFF. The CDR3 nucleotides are TGTGCCCCTCCCACAGGGAACACTGAAGCTTTCTTT.

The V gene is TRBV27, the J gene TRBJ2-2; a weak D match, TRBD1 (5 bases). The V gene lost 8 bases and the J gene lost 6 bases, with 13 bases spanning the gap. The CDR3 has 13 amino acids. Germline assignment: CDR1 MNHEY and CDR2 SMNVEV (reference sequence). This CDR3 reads CASAIRGSGELFF. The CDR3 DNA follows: TGTGCCAGCGCTATTAGGGGTTCCGGGGAGCTGTTTTTT.

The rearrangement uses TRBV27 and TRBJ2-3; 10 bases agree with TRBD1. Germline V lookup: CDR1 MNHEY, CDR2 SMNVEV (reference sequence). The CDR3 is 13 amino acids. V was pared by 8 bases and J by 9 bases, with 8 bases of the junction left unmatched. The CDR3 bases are TGTGCCAGCGAAAGACAGGGGGCAGGGACGCAGTATTTT. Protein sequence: CASERQGAGTQYF.

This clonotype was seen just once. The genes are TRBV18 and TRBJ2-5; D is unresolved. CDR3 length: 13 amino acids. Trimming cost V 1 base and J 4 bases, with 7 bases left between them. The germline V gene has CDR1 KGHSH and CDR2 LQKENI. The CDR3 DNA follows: TGTGCCAGCTCACCACAGCAACGAGAGACCCAGTACTTC. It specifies CASSPQQRETQYF.

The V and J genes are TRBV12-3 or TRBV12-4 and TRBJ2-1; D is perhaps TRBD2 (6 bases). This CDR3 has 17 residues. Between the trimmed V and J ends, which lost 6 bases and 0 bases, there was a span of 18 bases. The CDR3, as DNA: TGTGCCAGCAGAAAAACCCCGGGACTCAGCTCCTACAATGAGCAGTTCTTC. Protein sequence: CASRKTPGLSSYNEQFF.

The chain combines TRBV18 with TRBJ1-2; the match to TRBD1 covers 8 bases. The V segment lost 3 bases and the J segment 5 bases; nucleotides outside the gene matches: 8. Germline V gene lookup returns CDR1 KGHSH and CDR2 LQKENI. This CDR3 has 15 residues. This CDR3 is CASSPSDREGYGYTF. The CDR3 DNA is TGTGCCAGCTCACCGTCGGACAGGGAGGGGTATGGCTACACCTTC. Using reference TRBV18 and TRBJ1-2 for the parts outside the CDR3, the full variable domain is NAGVMQNPRHLVRRRGQEARLRCSPMKGHSHVYWYRQLPEEGLKFMVYLQKENIIDESGMPKERFSAEFPKEGPSILRIQQVVRGDSAAYFCASSPSDREGYGYTFGSGTRLTVV.

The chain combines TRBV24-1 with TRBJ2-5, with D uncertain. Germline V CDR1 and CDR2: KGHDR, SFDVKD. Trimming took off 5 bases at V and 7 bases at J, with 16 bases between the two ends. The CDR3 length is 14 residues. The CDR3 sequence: CATSAPGLDGTQYF. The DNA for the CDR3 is TGTGCCACCAGTGCCCCCGGGTTAGATGGGACCCAGTACTTC.

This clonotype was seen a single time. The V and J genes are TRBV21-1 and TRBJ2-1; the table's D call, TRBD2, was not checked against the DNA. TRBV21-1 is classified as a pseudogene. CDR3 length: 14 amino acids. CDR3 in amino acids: CASLVASGDRWQFF. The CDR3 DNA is TGTGCCTCATTGGTGGCTAGCGGAGATAGGTGGCAGTTCTTC.

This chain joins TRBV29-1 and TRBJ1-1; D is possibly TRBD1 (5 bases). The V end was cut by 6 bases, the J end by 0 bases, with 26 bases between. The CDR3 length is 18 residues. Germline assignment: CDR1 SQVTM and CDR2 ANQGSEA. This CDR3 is CSVDSFRSDFRMNTEAFF. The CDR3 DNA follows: TGCAGCGTAGACAGTTTTCGCAGCGATTTTCGTATGAACACTGAAGCTTTCTTT.

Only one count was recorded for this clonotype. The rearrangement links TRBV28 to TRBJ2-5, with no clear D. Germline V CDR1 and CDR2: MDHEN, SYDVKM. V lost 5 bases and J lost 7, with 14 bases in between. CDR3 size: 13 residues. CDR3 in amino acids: CASSIQLRGTQYF. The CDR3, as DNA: TGTGCCAGCAGTATACAGCTCCGAGGGACCCAGTACTTC. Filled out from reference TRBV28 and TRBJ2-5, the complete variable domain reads DVKVTQSSRYLVKRTGEKVFLECVQDMDHENMFWYRQDPGLGLRLIYFSYDVKMKEKGDIPEGYSVSREKKERFSLILESASTNQTSMYLCASSIQLRGTQYFGPGTRLLVL.

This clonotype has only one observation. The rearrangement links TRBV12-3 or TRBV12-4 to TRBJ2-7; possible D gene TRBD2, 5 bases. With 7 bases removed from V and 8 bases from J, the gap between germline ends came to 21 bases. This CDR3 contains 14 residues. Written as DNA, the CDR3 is TGTGCCAGCACCGTTGGTGGGAGCGTCCCACAGCAGTACTTC. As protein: CASTVGGSVPQQYF.

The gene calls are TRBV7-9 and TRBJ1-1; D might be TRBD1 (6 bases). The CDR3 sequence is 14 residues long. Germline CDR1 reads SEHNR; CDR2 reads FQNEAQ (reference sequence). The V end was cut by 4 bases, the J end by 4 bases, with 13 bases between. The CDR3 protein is CASSSQGTSTEAFF. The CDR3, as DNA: TGTGCCAGCAGCTCCCAGGGGACAAGCACTGAAGCTTTCTTT.

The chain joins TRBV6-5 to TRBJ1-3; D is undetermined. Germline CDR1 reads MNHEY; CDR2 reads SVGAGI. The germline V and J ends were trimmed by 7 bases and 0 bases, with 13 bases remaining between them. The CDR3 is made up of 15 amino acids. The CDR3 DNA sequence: TGTGCCAGCACCTCGGACTCAGCCTCTGGAAACACCATATATTTT. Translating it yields CASTSDSASGNTIYF.

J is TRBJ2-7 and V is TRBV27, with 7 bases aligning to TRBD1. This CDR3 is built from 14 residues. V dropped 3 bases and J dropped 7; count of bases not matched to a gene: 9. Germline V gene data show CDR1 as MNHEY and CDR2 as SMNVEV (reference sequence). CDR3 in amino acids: CASSFREGAGEQYF. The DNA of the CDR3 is TGTGCCAGCAGTTTCCGCGAGGGGGCGGGTGAGCAGTACTTC.

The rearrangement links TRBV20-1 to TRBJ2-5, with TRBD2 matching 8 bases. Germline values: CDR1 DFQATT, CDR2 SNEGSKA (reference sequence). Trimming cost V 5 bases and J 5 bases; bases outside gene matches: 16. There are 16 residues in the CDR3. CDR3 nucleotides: TGCAGTGCTGAGGCAGAAGTTGCGGGAGGTTGGGAGACCCAGTACTTC. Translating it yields CSAEAEVAGGWETQYF.

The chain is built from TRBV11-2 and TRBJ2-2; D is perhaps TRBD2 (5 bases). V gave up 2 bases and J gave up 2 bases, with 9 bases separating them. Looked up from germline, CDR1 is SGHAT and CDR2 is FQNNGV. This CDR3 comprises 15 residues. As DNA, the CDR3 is TGTGCCAGCAGCTTATACAGCGGAAACACCGGGGAGCTGTTTTTT. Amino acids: CASSLYSGNTGELFF.

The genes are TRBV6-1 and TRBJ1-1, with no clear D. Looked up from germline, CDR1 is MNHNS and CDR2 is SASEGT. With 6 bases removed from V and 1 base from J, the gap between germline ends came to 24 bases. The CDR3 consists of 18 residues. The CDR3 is CASSHSGVRVGGNTEAFF. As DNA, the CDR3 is TGTGCCAGCAGCCATAGCGGCGTCCGAGTAGGAGGGAACACTGAAGCTTTCTTT.

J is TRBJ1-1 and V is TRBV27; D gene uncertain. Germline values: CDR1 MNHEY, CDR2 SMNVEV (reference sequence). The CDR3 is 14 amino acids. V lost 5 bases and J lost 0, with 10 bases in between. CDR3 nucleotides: TGTGCCAGCAGTCTCCGGAACCTGAACACTGAAGCTTTCTTT. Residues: CASSLRNLNTEAFF.

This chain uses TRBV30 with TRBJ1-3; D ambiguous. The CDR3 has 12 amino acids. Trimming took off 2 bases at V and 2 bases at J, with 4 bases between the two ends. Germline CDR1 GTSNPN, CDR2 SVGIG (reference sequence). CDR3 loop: CAWSFPGNTIYF. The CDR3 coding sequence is TGTGCCTGGAGTTTTCCTGGAAACACCATATATTTT. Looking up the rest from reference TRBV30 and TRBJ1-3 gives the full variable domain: SQTIHQWPATLVQPVGSPLSLECTVEGTSNPNLYWYRQAAGRGLQLLFYSVGIGQISSEVPQNLSASRPQDRQFILSSKKLLLSDSGFYLCAWSFPGNTIYFGEGSWLTVV.

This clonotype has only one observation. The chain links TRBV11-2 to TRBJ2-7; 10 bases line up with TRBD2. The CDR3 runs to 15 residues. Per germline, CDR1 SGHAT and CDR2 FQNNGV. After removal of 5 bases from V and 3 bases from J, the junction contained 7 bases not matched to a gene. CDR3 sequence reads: CASSPPASGSYEQYF. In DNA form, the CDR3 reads TGTGCCAGCAGCCCCCCCGCTAGCGGGAGCTACGAGCAGTACTTC.

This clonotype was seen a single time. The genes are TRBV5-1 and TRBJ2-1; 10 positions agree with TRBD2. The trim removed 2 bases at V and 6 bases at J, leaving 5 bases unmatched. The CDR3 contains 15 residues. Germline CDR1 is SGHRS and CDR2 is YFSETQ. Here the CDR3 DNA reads TGCGCCAGCAGCTTAGAAGCGGGAGGGCCCAATGAGCAGTTCTTC. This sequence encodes CASSLEAGGPNEQFF.

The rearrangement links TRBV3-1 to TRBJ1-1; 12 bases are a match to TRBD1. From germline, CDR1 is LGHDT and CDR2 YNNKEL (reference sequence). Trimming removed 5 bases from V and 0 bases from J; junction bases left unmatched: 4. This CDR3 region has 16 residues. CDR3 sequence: CASSVGQGAVNTEAFF. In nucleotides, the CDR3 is TGTGCCAGCAGCGTGGGACAGGGGGCCGTGAACACTGAAGCTTTCTTT.

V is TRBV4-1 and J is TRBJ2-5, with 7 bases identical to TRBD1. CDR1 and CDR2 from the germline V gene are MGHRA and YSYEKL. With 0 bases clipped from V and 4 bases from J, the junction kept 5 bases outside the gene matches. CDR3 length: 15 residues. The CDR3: CASSQDLGQPETQYF. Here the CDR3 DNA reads TGCGCCAGCAGCCAAGACCTGGGACAGCCAGAGACCCAGTACTTC.

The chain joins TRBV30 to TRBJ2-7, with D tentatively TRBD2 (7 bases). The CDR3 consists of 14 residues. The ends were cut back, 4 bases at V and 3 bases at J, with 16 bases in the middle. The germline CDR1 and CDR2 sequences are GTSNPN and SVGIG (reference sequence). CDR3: CAWKGGGLIYEQYF. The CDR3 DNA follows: TGTGCCTGGAAAGGCGGGGGCCTGATCTACGAGCAGTACTTC.

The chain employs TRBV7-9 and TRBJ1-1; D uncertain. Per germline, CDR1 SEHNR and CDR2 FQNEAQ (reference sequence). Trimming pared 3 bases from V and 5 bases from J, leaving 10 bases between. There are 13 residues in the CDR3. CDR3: CASSFLDRTEAFF. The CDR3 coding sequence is TGTGCCAGCAGCTTTTTGGATCGGACTGAAGCTTTCTTT.

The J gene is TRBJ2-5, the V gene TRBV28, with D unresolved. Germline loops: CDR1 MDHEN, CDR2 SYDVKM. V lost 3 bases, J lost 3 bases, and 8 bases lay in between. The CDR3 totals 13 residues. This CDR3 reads CASSFDHKETQYF. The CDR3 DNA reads TGTGCCAGCAGTTTCGACCATAAAGAGACCCAGTACTTC.

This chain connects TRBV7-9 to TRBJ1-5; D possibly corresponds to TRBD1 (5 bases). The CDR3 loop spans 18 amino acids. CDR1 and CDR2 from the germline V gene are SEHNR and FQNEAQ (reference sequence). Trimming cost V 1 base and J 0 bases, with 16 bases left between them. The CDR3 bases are TGTGCCAGCAGCTTAGGTTCGGGACTGGTTGATAGCAATCAGCCCCAGCATTTT. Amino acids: CASSLGSGLVDSNQPQHF.